A selection of T cell receptor beta chains follows, all from one sample in a study of Ad26.COV2.S vaccination and SARS-CoV-2 variants. Repertoires were generated with immunoSEQ multiplex PCR, while TCRdb's copy carries only in-frame clones and drops some. The sample has around 450,000 clones; 80% to 90% are singletons. The source material was peripheral blood, sampled in a trial of Ad26.COV2.S vaccine versus placebo. Receptors were obtained from a person aged 18-65 years who received the Ad26.COV2.S COVID-19 vaccine or a placebo. CDR3s include the opening cysteine and the closing phenylalanine or tryptophan.

>TRBV7-3|TRBJ2-6
CASSVTSAASSGANVLTF
>TRBV28|TRBJ1-5
CASRAPNQPQHF
>TRBV30|TRBJ1-2
CAWSVLREGYGYTF
>TRBV19|TRBJ1-1
CASRPLYDREAFF
>TRBV3-1/TRBV3-2|TRBJ1-2
CASSQAGVYHYGYTF
>TRBV4-1|TRBJ1-1
CASSQTIGGRTEAFF
>TRBV7-2|TRBJ1-2
CASSTKGSGSANYGYTF
>TRBV19|TRBJ2-5
CASSLEGTSGGASETQYF
>TRBV6-5|TRBJ1-1
CASSPRGQTNTEAFF
>TRBV28|TRBJ1-5
CASRTGGASNQPQHF
>TRBV14|TRBJ2-6
CASSRQAAGANVLTF
>TRBV9|TRBJ1-2
CASSVNPQGQHNYGYTF
>TRBV29-1|TRBJ1-2
CSVAPGRNYGYTF
>TRBV7-8|TRBJ1-2
CASSLLGHTDGGYTF
>TRBV24-1|TRBJ2-2
CATSEPPSTNTGELFF
>TRBV28|TRBJ2-7
CASSSNRGGSYEQYF
>TRBV5-1|TRBJ2-1
CASSPGGASYNEQFF
>TRBV27|TRBJ1-2
CASKDRGSYRHGYTF
>TRBV20-1|TRBJ1-1
CSASGAGYTEAFF
>TRBV7-2|TRBJ1-4
CASSQGRWAATNEKLFF
>TRBV30|TRBJ1-6
CAWSENRHFSPLHF
>TRBV11-2|TRBJ1-1
CASSYGGRREAFF
>TRBV6-5|TRBJ1-4
CASSHSNRGGMRKLFF
>TRBV7-9|TRBJ2-2
CASSLALTGGELFF
>TRBV19|TRBJ1-1
CASSRGQGLGWATEAFF
>TRBV19|TRBJ1-2
CASSVYRNSNYGYTF
>TRBV27|TRBJ2-1
CASSLWVGTGQSGEQFF
>TRBV5-1|TRBJ2-2
CASSPGFAGGLSGELFF
>TRBV29-1|TRBJ2-3
CSVVRAGSTDTQYF
>TRBV2|TRBJ2-2
CASTPGPGVSNTGELFF
>TRBV7-2|TRBJ1-1
CASSPGSVRAFF
>TRBV6-5|TRBJ1-1
CASRGGPNTEAFF
>TRBV19|TRBJ1-3
CASSPGRISGNTIYF
>TRBV9|TRBJ2-3
CASSVGGLAGPDTQYF
>TRBV6-2/TRBV6-3|TRBJ2-3
CASSYSSRLSGGPSTDTQYF
>TRBV28|TRBJ1-6
CASSPDSYVNSPLHF
>TRBV5-1|TRBJ2-7
CASSSGQVYEQYF
>TRBV7-6|TRBJ2-2
CASSLKAGTNTGELFF
>TRBV6-2/TRBV6-3|TRBJ1-6
CASSLGTGAFNSPLHF
>TRBV4-1|TRBJ1-5
CASSQVLGLGQPQHF
>TRBV5-4|TRBJ2-7
CASSLDPESSYEQYF
>TRBV19|TRBJ2-1
CASSSIYTGMSSYNEQFF
>TRBV27|TRBJ1-3
CASSPERWDSSSGNTIYF
>TRBV29-1|TRBJ1-2
CSVVADGQGAHGYTF
>TRBV7-9|TRBJ1-1
CASSLLGRTTTEAFF
>TRBV5-1|TRBJ2-3
CASSSVSLTSGSADTQYF
>TRBV6-6|TRBJ2-7
CASSHRVGSSYEQYF
>TRBV24-1|TRBJ2-1
CATSAPRQLAGPSAHNEQFF
>TRBV7-2|TRBJ2-5
CASSSDRQETQYF
>TRBV19|TRBJ2-2
CASRSGPSTGELFF
>TRBV7-9|TRBJ2-7
CASSPNRGVSYEQYF
>TRBV7-2|TRBJ1-4
CASSLDQGREKLFF
>TRBV15|TRBJ1-5
CATQTGAQPQHF
>TRBV10-3|TRBJ2-7
CAISESTILGYEQYF
>TRBV19|TRBJ1-4
CASRRGDAYEKLFF
>TRBV15|TRBJ2-7
CATSRDSYRRGSYEQYF
>TRBV4-1|TRBJ1-5
CASSQGFQDYQPQHF
>TRBV19|TRBJ2-7
CASSIQGGDYEQYF
>TRBV7-9|TRBJ2-7
CASSLEYYEQYF